The sequence of this T cell receptor beta chain was determined in a study of Graves' ophthalmopathy and Graves' hyperthyroidism. As for the study in general: The term stable hyperthyroidism indicated an absence of ophthalmopathy within 18 months of follow-up.

CDR3 regions of TCR beta were amplified from RNA transcripts. The authors performed first-round RT-PCR with HTBI primers and then a second-round multiplex PCR. One entry per CDR3 protein results from TCRdb running MiXCR on the multiplex PCR reads. In the table there are 580,000 or so distinct CDR3 sequences, under 45% of which are singletons. Aged 18 to 65, hyperthyroidism patients had new diagnoses of under 2 months' duration. Clinical symptoms, serum thyroxine, TRAb, thyroid ultrasound and orbital computed tomography formed the basis of diagnosis. The CDR3 length is 14 residues. Trimming stripped 0 bases from V and 8 bases from J, with 16 bases between. Germline values: CDR1 DFQATT, CDR2 SNEGSKA (reference sequence).

The origin of this receptor is an adult man with Graves' hyperthyroidism. The sequencing sample was made of peripheral blood or thyroid tissue (not recorded which). V and J are TRBV20-1 and TRBJ1-2; D unclear. CDR3: CSARDRNTAGGYTF. The CDR3 bases are TGCAGTGCTAGAGATCGTAACACAGCGGGGGGCTACACCTTC.